The 32 T cell receptor beta chains in this list originate from one sample, sequenced in a study of radiotherapy plus CTLA-4 blockade in lung cancer. Assay: immunoSEQ multiplex PCR; the TCRdb copy retains only in-frame clones and omits some. The sample records approximately 35,000 clones, about 85% being singletons. The sequencing used peripheral blood, collected from a patient treated with radiotherapy plus ipilimumab. All receptors derive from a human donor with non-small cell lung cancer who had stable disease on radiotherapy plus ipilimumab.

The rearrangement links TRBV18 to TRBJ1-2, with 7 bases fitting TRBD1. Germline V gene lookup returns CDR1 KGHSH and CDR2 LQKENI. The CDR3 totals 15 residues. V gave up 3 bases and J gave up 1 base; unmatched junction bases: 5. Here the CDR3 reads CASSPLDRNNYGYTF. CDR3 DNA: TGTGCCAGCTCACCTCTGGACAGGAATAACTATGGCTACACCTTC.

V usage is TRBV7-9 and J usage is TRBJ2-7; 9 bases fit TRBD1. CDR1 is SEHNR and CDR2 is FQNEAQ in the germline V gene (reference sequence). There are 16 residues in the CDR3. The J segment lost 0 bases and the V segment lost 5 bases, leaving 8 bases of the junction unmatched. The CDR3 DNA is TGTGCCAGCAGCCCACCGACAGGGGGGAACTCCTACGAGCAGTACTTC. This translates into CASSPPTGGNSYEQYF.

The rearrangement joins TRBV14 to TRBJ1-3; 7 nucleotides match TRBD1. The germline gives CDR1 SGHDN, CDR2 FVKESK. With V trimmed by 1 base and J by 3 bases, 12 bases remained unmatched. The CDR3 spans 18 residues. The CDR3 bases are TGTGCCAGCAGCCAAGTTCCCGGTACATACAGGGGTGGAAACACCATATATTTT. This codes for CASSQVPGTYRGGNTIYF.

The rearrangement joins TRBV6-6 to TRBJ2-3; TRBD1 matches at 8 bases. The CDR3 length is 16 residues. Per the germline V gene, CDR1 is MNHNY and CDR2 is SVGAGI (reference sequence). With 5 bases clipped from V and 1 base from J, the junction kept 8 bases outside the gene matches. The CDR3 loop is CASSTPPGGGTDTQYF. In DNA, the CDR3 is TGTGCCAGCAGTACGCCCCCAGGGGGCGGCACAGATACGCAGTATTTT.

This chain's CDR3 is CASSRGGSKGNYGYTF. The CDR3 DNA follows: TGTGCCAGCAGCCGGGGTGGGTCAAAGGGTAACTATGGCTACACCTTC. This chain uses TRBV5-6 with TRBJ1-2, with unresolved D. The CDR3 totals 16 residues. The germline V gene encodes CDR1 SGHDT and CDR2 YYEEEE. V was shortened by 4 bases and J by 1 base, with 17 bases between the two germline ends.

This chain uses TRBV5-4 with TRBJ2-1; TRBD2 matches at 8 bases. This CDR3 comprises 15 residues. J gave up 6 bases and V 0 bases, and 5 bases lay outside the gene matches. From germline, CDR1 is SGHNT and CDR2 YYREEE (reference sequence). Written as DNA, the CDR3 is TGTGCCAGCAGCTTGGGACAGCGGGAGTTCAATGAGCAGTTCTTC. Encoded protein: CASSLGQREFNEQFF. Full variable domain (remainder filled in from reference TRBV5-4 and TRBJ2-1): ETGVTQSPTHLIKTRGQQVTLRCSSQSGHNTVSWYQQALGQGPQFIFQYYREEENGRGNFPPRFSGLQFPNYSSELNVNALELDDSALYLCASSLGQREFNEQFFGPGTRLTVL.

The J gene is TRBJ1-2, the V gene TRBV19; D uncertain. Germline CDR1 reads LNHDA; CDR2 reads SQIVND (reference sequence). The CDR3 is made up of 12 amino acids. Trimming stripped 3 bases from V and 6 bases from J, with 8 bases between. Here the CDR3 reads CASSIGLNGYTF. The CDR3 DNA follows: TGTGCCAGTAGTATTGGACTAAATGGCTACACCTTC.

The chain employs TRBV9 and TRBJ2-1; D gene ambiguous. Germline loops: CDR1 SGDLS, CDR2 YYNGEE. The CDR3 extends over 14 amino acids. Trimming pared 3 bases from V and 1 base from J, leaving 8 bases between. The CDR3: CASSGRESYNEQFF. CDR3 bases: TGTGCCAGCAGCGGCCGCGAATCCTACAATGAGCAGTTCTTC.

The J gene is TRBJ2-3, the V gene TRBV28; TRBD2 aligns across 13 bases. There are 17 residues in the CDR3. The junction had 10 bases not matched to a gene; V was cut back by 6 bases and J by 4 bases. CDR1 is MDHEN and CDR2 is SYDVKM in the germline V gene. The CDR3 protein is CASSRGLAGVVADTQYF. Here the CDR3 DNA reads TGTGCCAGCAGCCGCGGACTAGCGGGAGTCGTCGCAGATACGCAGTATTTT.

In this sample, this clone turned up a few times. V and J are TRBV6-6 and TRBJ1-5, with D perhaps TRBD1 (6 bases). The CDR3 contains 14 residues. Germline-derived CDR1 and CDR2 are MNHNY and SVGAGI (reference sequence). The V gene lost 1 base and the J gene lost 6 bases, with 10 bases spanning the gap. CDR3 in amino acids: CASSYYRDGQPQHF. DNA for the CDR3: TGTGCCAGCAGTTACTACAGGGACGGTCAGCCCCAGCATTTT.

The chain employs TRBV19 and TRBJ1-2, with D uncertain. The CDR3 is 11 residues long. The V gene lost 4 bases and the J gene lost 4 bases, with 4 bases spanning the gap. CDR1 and CDR2 from the germline V gene are LNHDA and SQIVND (reference sequence). The chain's CDR3 is CASSTRYGYTF. CDR3 in DNA: TGTGCCAGTAGTACCCGCTATGGCTACACCTTC.

DNA for the CDR3: TGTGCCAGCAGTCCAAACGACGGGGATCAGCCCCAGCATTTT. Protein: CASSPNDGDQPQHF. This chain joins TRBV27 and TRBJ1-5; D not resolved. The CDR3 covers 14 residues. CDR1 and CDR2 (germline): MNHEY, SMNVEV (reference sequence). The V end was cut by 5 bases, the J end by 5 bases, with 13 bases between.

J is TRBJ2-5 and V is TRBV28, with a tentative D call TRBD1 (7 bases). Germline V gene lookup returns CDR1 MDHEN and CDR2 SYDVKM. V was clipped by 5 bases and J by 2 bases, with 21 bases between them. This CDR3 contains 17 residues. The CDR3 here is CASSPTSRAGGQETQYF. CDR3 sequence (DNA): TGTGCCAGCAGTCCTACCTCTCGGGCAGGGGGGCAAGAGACCCAGTACTTC.

V and J are TRBV18 and TRBJ2-2; 14 bases match TRBD2. V gave up 4 bases and J gave up 3 bases; unmatched junction bases: 7. CDR1 and CDR2 (germline): KGHSH, LQKENI. CDR3 length: 18 amino acids. DNA for the CDR3: TGTGCCAGCTCACGGGGACTAGCGGGAGTGGTGCACACCGGGGAGCTGTTTTTT. The encoded protein is CASSRGLAGVVHTGELFF. Complete variable domain (other parts from reference TRBV18 and TRBJ2-2): NAGVMQNPRHLVRRRGQEARLRCSPMKGHSHVYWYRQLPEEGLKFMVYLQKENIIDESGMPKERFSAEFPKEGPSILRIQQVVRGDSAAYFCASSRGLAGVVHTGELFFGEGSRLTVL.

The V call is TRBV5-5, the J call TRBJ2-7, with 7 nucleotides matching TRBD2. In germline, CDR1 is SGHKS, CDR2 YYEKEE (reference sequence). The V gene end was trimmed by 4 bases and the J gene end by 6 bases; junction bases not matched to a gene: 4. This CDR3 spans 12 amino acids. DNA of the CDR3: TGTGCCAGCAGCCGCCGGGAGGTCGAGCAGTACTTC. Amino acid sequence: CASSRREVEQYF.

CDR3 in amino acids: CASSSQQGVDGANVLTF. The CDR3, as DNA: TGTGCCAGCAGCTCGCAACAGGGAGTGGACGGGGCCAACGTCCTGACTTTC. This chain connects TRBV11-2 to TRBJ2-6; maybe TRBD1 (6 bases). V lost 4 bases, J lost 4 bases, and 17 bases lay in between. Germline V gene data show CDR1 as SGHAT and CDR2 as FQNNGV. There are 17 residues in the CDR3.

The chain couples TRBV19 to TRBJ2-1; the match to TRBD2 covers 10 bases. Per the germline V gene, CDR1 is LNHDA and CDR2 is SQIVND (reference sequence). The ends lost 5 bases at V and 6 bases at J; junction bases unmatched: 13. This CDR3 has 17 residues. DNA for the CDR3: TGTGCCAGTAGTCCGAATAGACCGGGACTAGCGTCCAATGAGCAGTTCTTC. Residues: CASSPNRPGLASNEQFF.

The chain links TRBV30 to TRBJ1-1; 9 bases agree with TRBD1. Germline V gene sequence: CDR1 GTSNPN, CDR2 SVGIG (reference sequence). V lost 2 bases, J lost 7 bases, and 5 bases stayed unmatched. This CDR3 spans 13 amino acids. As DNA, the CDR3 is TGTGCCTGGAGTAGGGACAGGGCGAATGAAGCTTTCTTT. Its translation: CAWSRDRANEAFF.

This clone was recorded only once. V and J are TRBV30 and TRBJ2-1; TRBD2 is a possible D gene (7 bases). The germline V gene has CDR1 GTSNPN and CDR2 SVGIG (reference sequence). The CDR3 is 14 residues long. Trimming removed 0 bases from V and 9 bases from J, with 15 bases in between. As DNA, the CDR3 is TGTGCCTGGAGTGTTCTAAAGGGGGAGGGTGAGCAGTTCTTC. Amino acids: CAWSVLKGEGEQFF.

CDR3 sequence (DNA): TGTGCCAGTAGTATTTTCGGGGACAGGGTAAAGAATGGCTACACCTTC. Its translation: CASSIFGDRVKNGYTF. The V gene is TRBV19, the J gene TRBJ1-2; 9 nucleotides agree with TRBD1. The junction had 11 bases not matched to a gene; V was cut back by 3 bases and J by 6 bases. The germline V gene has CDR1 LNHDA and CDR2 SQIVND (reference sequence). CDR3 length: 16 residues.

V is TRBV28 and J is TRBJ1-2, with TRBD1 identical over 8 bases. Trimming cost V 6 bases and J 4 bases; bases outside gene matches: 7. CDR1 is MDHEN, CDR2 SYDVKM, per germline. The CDR3 is 14 amino acids. This CDR3 is CASSLNRGSYGYTF. The CDR3 region has the DNA TGTGCCAGCAGCCTGAACAGGGGGAGCTATGGCTACACCTTC.

V is TRBV7-2 and J is TRBJ1-3; TRBD1 aligns across 8 bases. Looked up from germline, CDR1 is SGHTA and CDR2 is FQGNSA. The V and J ends lost 1 base and 5 bases, in that order; junction bases with no gene match: 7. The CDR3 length is 16 residues. The CDR3 coding sequence is TGTGCCAGCAGCTTAGACCCAGGGGGCGGACGAAACACCATATATTTT. Its translation is CASSLDPGGGRNTIYF.

The CDR3 DNA reads TGCGCCAGCAGCCAGACGGGAGGGAGACGATACGAGCAGTACTTC. Protein sequence: CASSQTGGRRYEQYF. V gene TRBV4-1 combines with J gene TRBJ2-7; 8 bases line up with TRBD2. Per germline, CDR1 MGHRA and CDR2 YSYEKL. V was pared by 3 bases and J by 4 bases, with 8 bases of the junction left unmatched. The CDR3 loop spans 15 amino acids.

This chain links TRBV20-1 with TRBJ2-7, with D perhaps TRBD2 (6 bases). Trimming left V 6 bases short and J 10 bases short, with 13 bases between. Germline loops: CDR1 DFQATT, CDR2 SNEGSKA (reference sequence). The CDR3 covers 10 residues. The CDR3 loop reads CSAGRDSQYF. The CDR3 nucleotides read TGCAGTGCCGGACGGGACTCCCAGTACTTC.

This clone was detected a few times. The chain employs TRBV4-1 and TRBJ2-3, with TRBD2 matching 7 bases. The CDR3 covers 15 residues. Germline CDR1 and CDR2: MGHRA and YSYEKL. The V segment lost 1 base and the J segment 8 bases; nucleotides outside the gene matches: 9. CDR3 loop: CASSQVGTTPGTQYF. The DNA for the CDR3 is TGCGCCAGCAGCCAAGTGGGGACTACCCCGGGTACGCAGTATTTT.

The V gene is TRBV27, the J gene TRBJ1-2; tentatively, D is TRBD1 (6 bases). CDR3 length: 15 residues. The germline V gene encodes CDR1 MNHEY and CDR2 SMNVEV (reference sequence). The V end was cut by 3 bases, the J end by 2 bases, with 13 bases between. The CDR3 DNA sequence: TGTGCCAGCAGTTTCGGGGGGGCGCAGAACTATGGCTACACCTTC. Its protein is CASSFGGAQNYGYTF.

The V and J genes are TRBV4-3 and TRBJ2-3, with 7 bases fitting TRBD1. Trimming took 5 bases from V and 1 from J; bases not matched to a gene: 12. The CDR3 is 17 residues long. Germline loops: CDR1 LGHNA, CDR2 YSLEER. CDR3 sequence: CASSTLTGAGGTDTQYF. As DNA, the CDR3 is TGCGCCAGCAGCACACTAACAGGGGCAGGAGGCACAGATACGCAGTATTTT.

The chain employs TRBV11-3 and TRBJ2-1; 11 nucleotides agree with TRBD2. The CDR3 loop spans 15 amino acids. Germline V gives CDR1 SGHNT, CDR2 YENEEA. The junction had 6 bases not matched to a gene; V was cut back by 6 bases and J by 5 bases. The CDR3 DNA follows: TGTGCCAGCAGACTGACTAGCGGGATCCACAATGAGCAGTTCTTC. As protein: CASRLTSGIHNEQFF.

The rearrangement links TRBV6-5 to TRBJ2-7, with 7 bases identical to TRBD2. The germline CDR1 and CDR2 sequences are MNHEY and SVGAGI. There are 14 residues in the CDR3. Losses at the gene ends were 0 bases for V and 12 bases for J; bases not matched to a gene: 11. CDR3 coding DNA: TGTGCCAGCAGTTACTCGATGGGAACGGGAGGTGCGTACTTC. Translating it yields CASSYSMGTGGAYF.

The chain joins TRBV19 to TRBJ1-1; D uncertain. The CDR3 spans 15 residues. The V gene lost 8 bases and the J gene lost 4 bases, with 20 bases spanning the gap. CDR1 is LNHDA, CDR2 SQIVND, per germline (reference sequence). CDR3 nucleotide sequence: TGTGCCAGTCATACCGGGTCATCCTATTTCACTGAAGCTTTCTTT. It encodes CASHTGSSYFTEAFF.

This chain connects TRBV19 to TRBJ1-1; 8 bases agree with TRBD1. Germline trimming cut 5 bases from V and 5 bases from J; bases unmatched to any gene: 4. The CDR3 is 13 amino acids. Germline lookup yields CDR1 LNHDA and CDR2 SQIVND (reference sequence). In DNA, the CDR3 is TGTGCCAGTAGTCAGGACAGGGAGACTGAAGCTTTCTTT. Translated: CASSQDRETEAFF.

The rearrangement joins TRBV13 to TRBJ2-7; weak D call: TRBD2 (6 bases). Per germline, CDR1 PRHDT and CDR2 FYEKMQ (reference sequence). The CDR3 extends over 12 amino acids. Trimming took 5 bases from V and 5 from J, leaving 10 bases between them. CDR3 residues: CASSPGVDEQYF. The CDR3 DNA is TGTGCCAGCAGCCCGGGGGTTGACGAGCAGTACTTC.